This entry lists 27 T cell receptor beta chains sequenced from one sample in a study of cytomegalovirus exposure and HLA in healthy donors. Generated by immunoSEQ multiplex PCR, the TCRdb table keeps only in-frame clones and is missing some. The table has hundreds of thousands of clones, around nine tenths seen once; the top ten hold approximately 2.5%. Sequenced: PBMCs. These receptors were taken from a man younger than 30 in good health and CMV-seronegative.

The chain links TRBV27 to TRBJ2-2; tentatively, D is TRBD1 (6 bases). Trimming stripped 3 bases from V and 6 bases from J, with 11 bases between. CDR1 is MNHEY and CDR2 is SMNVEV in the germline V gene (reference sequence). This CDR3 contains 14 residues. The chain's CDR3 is CASSLGEGAGELFF. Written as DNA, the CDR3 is TGTGCCAGCAGTTTGGGAGAGGGGGCCGGGGAGCTGTTTTTT.

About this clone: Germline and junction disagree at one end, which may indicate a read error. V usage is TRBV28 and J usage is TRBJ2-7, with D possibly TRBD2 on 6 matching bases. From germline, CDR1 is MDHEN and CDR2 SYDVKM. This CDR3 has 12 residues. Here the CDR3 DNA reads TGTGCCAGCAGTCCTTTTATACAGGACTACGATTTC. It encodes CASSPFIQDYDF.

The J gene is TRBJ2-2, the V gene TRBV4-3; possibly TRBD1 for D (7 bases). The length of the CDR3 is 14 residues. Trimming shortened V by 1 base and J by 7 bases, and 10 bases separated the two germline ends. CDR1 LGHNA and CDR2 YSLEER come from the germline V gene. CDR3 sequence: CASSQGGTVGELFF. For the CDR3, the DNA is TGCGCCAGCAGCCAAGGCGGGACAGTCGGGGAGCTGTTTTTT.

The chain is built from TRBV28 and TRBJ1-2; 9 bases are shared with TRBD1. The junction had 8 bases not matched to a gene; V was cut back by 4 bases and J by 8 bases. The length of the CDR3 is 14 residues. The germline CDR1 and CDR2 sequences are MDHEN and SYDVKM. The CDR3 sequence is CASSSAGQGEGYTF. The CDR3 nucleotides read TGTGCCAGCAGTTCCGCGGGACAGGGAGAAGGCTACACCTTC.

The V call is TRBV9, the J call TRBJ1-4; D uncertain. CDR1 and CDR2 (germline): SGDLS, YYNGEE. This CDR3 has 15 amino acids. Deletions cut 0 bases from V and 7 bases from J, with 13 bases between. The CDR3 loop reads CASSVAEGLGEKLFF. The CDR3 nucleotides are TGTGCCAGCAGCGTAGCGGAGGGTTTGGGTGAAAAACTGTTTTTT.

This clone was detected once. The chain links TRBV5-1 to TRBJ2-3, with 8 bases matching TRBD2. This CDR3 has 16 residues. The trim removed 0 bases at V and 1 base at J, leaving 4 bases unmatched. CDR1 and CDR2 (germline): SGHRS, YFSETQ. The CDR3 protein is CASSLVGSGGTDTQYF. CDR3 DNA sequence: TGCGCCAGCAGCTTGGTGGGTAGCGGGGGCACAGATACGCAGTATTTT.

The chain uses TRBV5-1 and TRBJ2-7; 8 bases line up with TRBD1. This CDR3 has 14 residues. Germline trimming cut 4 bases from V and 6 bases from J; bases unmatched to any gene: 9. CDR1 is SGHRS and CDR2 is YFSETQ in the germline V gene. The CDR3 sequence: CASSRGTGLGEQYF. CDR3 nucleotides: TGCGCCAGCAGCAGGGGGACAGGCCTGGGCGAGCAGTACTTC.

The CDR3: CASSLGQDLPQQYF. CDR3 sequence (DNA): TGTGCCAGCAGTTTGGGGCAGGACCTCCCCCAGCAGTACTTC. V and J are TRBV28 and TRBJ2-7, with D possibly TRBD1 on 5 matching bases. This CDR3 region has 14 residues. V was trimmed by 3 bases and J by 8 bases, leaving 17 bases between them. Germline V gene lookup returns CDR1 MDHEN and CDR2 SYDVKM.

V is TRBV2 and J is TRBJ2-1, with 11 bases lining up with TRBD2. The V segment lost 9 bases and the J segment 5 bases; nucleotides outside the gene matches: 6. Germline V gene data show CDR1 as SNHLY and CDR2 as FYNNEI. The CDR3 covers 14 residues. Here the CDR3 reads CARETSGENNEQFF. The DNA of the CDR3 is TGTGCCAGAGAGACTAGCGGGGAGAACAATGAGCAGTTCTTC. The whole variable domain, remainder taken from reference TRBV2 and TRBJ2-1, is EPEVTQTPSHQVTQMGQEVILRCVPISNHLYFYWYRQILGQKVEFLVSFYNNEISEKSEIFDDQFSVERPDGSNFTLKIRSTKLEDSAMYFCARETSGENNEQFFGPGTRLTVL.

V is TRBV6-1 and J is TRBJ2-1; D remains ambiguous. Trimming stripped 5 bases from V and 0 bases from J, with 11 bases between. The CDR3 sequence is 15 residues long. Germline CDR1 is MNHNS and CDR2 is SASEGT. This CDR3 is CASSRGYNSYNEQFF. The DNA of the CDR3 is TGTGCCAGCAGTAGAGGCTATAACTCCTACAATGAGCAGTTCTTC.

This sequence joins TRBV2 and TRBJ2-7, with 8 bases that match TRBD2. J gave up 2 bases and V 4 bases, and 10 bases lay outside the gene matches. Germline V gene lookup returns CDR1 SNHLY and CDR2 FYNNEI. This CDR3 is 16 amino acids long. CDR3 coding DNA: TGTGCCAGCAGTGCGAGCCTAGCGGGTCCCCCCTACGAGCAGTACTTC. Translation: CASSASLAGPPYEQYF.

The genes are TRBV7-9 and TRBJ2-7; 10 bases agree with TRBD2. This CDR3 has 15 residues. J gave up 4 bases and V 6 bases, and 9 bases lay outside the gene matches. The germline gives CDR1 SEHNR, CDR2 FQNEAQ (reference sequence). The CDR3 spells CASSFIPSGSYEQYF. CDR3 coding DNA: TGTGCCAGCAGTTTTATACCTAGCGGGAGTTACGAGCAGTACTTC.

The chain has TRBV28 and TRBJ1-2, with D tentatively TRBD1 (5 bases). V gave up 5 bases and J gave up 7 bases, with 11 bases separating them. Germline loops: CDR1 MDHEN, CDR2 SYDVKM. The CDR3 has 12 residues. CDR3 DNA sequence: TGTGCCAGCAGTAATCCAGGGTTTGGCTACACCTTC. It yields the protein CASSNPGFGYTF.

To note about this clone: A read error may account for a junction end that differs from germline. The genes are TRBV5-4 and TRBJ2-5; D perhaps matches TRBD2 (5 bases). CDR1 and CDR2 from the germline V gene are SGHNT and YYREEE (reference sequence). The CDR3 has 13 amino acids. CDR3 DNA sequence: TGTGCCAGCAGTTTGGACTTCCAAGAGACCCAGTACTTC. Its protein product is CASSLDFQETQYF.

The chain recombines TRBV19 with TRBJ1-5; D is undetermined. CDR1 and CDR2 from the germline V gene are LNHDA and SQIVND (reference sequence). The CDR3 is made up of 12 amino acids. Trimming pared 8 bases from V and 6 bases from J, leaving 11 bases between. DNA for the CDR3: TGTGCCAGTGGAGGGTTCGGTCAGCCCCAGCATTTT. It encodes CASGGFGQPQHF.

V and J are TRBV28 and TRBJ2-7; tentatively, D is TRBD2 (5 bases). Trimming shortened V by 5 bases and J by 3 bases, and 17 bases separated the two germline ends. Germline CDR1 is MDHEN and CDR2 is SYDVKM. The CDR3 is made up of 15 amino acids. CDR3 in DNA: TGTGCCAGCAGTCCCGCAACTAGGCGGCACTACGAGCAGTACTTC. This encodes CASSPATRRHYEQYF.

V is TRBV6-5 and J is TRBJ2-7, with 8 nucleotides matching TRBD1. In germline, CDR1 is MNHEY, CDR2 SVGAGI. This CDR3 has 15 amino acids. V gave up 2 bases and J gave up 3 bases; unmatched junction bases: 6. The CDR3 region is CASSYARTGFYEQYF. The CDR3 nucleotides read TGTGCCAGCAGTTACGCGCGGACAGGGTTCTACGAGCAGTACTTC.

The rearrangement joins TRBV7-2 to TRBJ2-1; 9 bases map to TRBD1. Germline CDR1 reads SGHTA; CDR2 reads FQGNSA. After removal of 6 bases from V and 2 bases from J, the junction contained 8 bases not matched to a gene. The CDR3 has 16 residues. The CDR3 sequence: CASRGDRGRTYNEQFF. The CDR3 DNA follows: TGTGCCAGCAGGGGAGACAGGGGGAGGACCTACAATGAGCAGTTCTTC.

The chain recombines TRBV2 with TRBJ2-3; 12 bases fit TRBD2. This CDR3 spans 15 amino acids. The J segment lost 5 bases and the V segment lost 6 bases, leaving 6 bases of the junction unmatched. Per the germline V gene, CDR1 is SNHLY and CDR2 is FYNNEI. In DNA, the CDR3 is TGTGCCAGCAGCCCCTCTAGCGGGGGGGGAGATACGCAGTATTTT. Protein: CASSPSSGGGDTQYF.

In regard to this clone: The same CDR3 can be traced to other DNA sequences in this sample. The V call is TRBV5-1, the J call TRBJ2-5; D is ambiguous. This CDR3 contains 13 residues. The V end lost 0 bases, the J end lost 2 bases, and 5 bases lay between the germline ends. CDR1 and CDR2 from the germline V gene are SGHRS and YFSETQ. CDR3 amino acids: CASSLGQQETQYF. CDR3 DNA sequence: TGCGCCAGCAGCTTGGGGCAGCAAGAGACCCAGTACTTC.

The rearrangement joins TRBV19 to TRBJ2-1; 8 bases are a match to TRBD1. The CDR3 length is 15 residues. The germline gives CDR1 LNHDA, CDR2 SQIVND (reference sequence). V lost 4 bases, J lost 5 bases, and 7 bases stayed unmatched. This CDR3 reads CASSRNRGYNNEQFF. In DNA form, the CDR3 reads TGTGCCAGTAGTAGGAACAGGGGGTATAACAATGAGCAGTTCTTC.

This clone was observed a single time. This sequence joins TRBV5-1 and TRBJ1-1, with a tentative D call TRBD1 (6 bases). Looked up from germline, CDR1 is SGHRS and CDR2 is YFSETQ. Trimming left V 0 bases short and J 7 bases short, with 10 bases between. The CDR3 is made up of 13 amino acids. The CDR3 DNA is TGCGCCAGCAGCTTGGCGGACAGATTTGAAGCTTTCTTT. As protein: CASSLADRFEAFF. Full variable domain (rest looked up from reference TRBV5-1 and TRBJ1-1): KAGVTQTPRYLIKTRGQQVTLSCSPISGHRSVSWYQQTPGQGLQFLFEYFSETQRNKGNFPGRFSGRQFSNSRSEMNVSTLELGDSALYLCASSLADRFEAFFGQGTRLTVV.

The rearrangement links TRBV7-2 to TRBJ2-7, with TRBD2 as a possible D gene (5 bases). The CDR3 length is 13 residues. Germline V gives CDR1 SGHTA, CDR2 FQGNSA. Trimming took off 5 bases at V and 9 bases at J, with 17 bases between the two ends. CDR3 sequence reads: CASSLGVVPWQYF. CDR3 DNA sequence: TGTGCCAGCAGCCTCGGGGTCGTCCCCTGGCAGTACTTC.

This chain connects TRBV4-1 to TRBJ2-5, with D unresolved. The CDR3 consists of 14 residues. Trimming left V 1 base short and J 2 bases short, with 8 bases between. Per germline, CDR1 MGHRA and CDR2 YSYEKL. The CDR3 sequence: CASSQVPHQETQYF. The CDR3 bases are TGCGCCAGCAGCCAAGTTCCCCATCAAGAGACCCAGTACTTC.

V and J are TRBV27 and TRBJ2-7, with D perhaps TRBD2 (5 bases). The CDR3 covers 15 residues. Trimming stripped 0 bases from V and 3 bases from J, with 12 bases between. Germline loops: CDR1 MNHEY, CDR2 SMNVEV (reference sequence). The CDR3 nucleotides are TGTGCCAGCAGTTTATCGCGGGCTCAAGTCTACGAGCAGTACTTC. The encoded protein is CASSLSRAQVYEQYF.

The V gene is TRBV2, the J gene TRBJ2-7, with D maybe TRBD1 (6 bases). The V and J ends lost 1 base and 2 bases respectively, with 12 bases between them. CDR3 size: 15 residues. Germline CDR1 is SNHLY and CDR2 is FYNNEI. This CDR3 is CASSEGSRGTYEQYF. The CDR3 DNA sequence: TGTGCCAGCAGTGAAGGGTCCAGGGGCACCTACGAGCAGTACTTC.

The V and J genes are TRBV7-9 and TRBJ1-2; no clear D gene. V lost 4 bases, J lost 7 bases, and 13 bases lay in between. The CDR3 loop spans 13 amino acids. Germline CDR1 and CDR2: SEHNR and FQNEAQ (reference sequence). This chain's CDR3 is CASSSAGGGGYTF. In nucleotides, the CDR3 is TGTGCCAGCAGCTCAGCGGGTGGAGGTGGCTACACCTTC.